What follows describes a single T cell receptor beta chain. Original handling: Nucleated cell number was recorded as an estimate derived from reference gene primer amplification. This table comes from immunoSEQ multiplex PCR, and its TCRdb copy is limited to in-frame clones, with some not included. The V and J calls and clone size are taken from that table; D and trimming were inferred from the DNA. The sample yields 250,000 to 300,000 clones, around 91% seen once. This sample was taken from a study of blood T cell repertoires in COVID-19. Turning to the study itself: Material from acute and convalescent COVID-19 was sourced from the United States, Italy and Spain. Nucleic acid was either cDNA or gDNA, and it came from T cells, B-cell-depleted T cells, or PBMCs.

The sequence was obtained from a woman aged 55-70 years with acute or convalescent COVID-19. Sequences were obtained from peripheral blood.

CDR3 coding DNA: TGTGCCAGCAGCTTGGACAGGGGGCTAGGAAACACCATATATTTT. Translating gives CASSLDRGLGNTIYF. V usage is TRBV7-2 and J usage is TRBJ1-3, with 11 bases fitting TRBD1. After removal of 3 bases from V and 4 bases from J, the junction contained 2 bases not matched to a gene. CDR1 SGHTA and CDR2 FQGNSA come from the germline V gene. This CDR3 comprises 15 residues.